This T cell receptor beta chain was profiled in a study of cytomegalovirus exposure and HLA in healthy donors. Study overall: An earlier analysis found 110 million or so unique TCR beta sequences from about 179 million T cells.

Study results and limitations: V- and J-gene trimming of TCR beta was linked (in a later analysis) to a missense DCLRE1C variant. Reports state that TCR beta sequences accurately predicted most subjects' HLA-A and HLA-B alleles. Three of the chains that were CMV-associated were confirmed in vitro to be specific for CMV antigens.

The germline V gene encodes CDR1 LGHNA and CDR2 YSLEER. With 11 bases clipped from V and 4 bases from J, the junction kept 13 bases outside the gene matches. This CDR3 has 15 amino acids. On this clone: Its specificity is not known.

Researchers ran the PCR with 60 Vbeta and 13 Jbeta primers. Measured with immunoSEQ multiplex PCR; TCRdb has only the in-frame clones, and not every one. The table has about 180,000 clones, around 80% seen once; the top ten hold 3.1%. Sample: PBMCs. The rearrangement links TRBV4-3 to TRBJ2-2, with TRBD2 matching 7 bases. The TCR sequence derives from a woman between 50 and 59 years old in good health and CMV-seropositive. The CDR3: CAYQLRSGATGELFF. CDR3 coding DNA: TGCGCCTACCAGTTGAGAAGCGGGGCCACCGGGGAGCTGTTTTTT.